The next 27 T cell receptor beta chains were all read from a single sample in a study of T cell responses to AZD1222 COVID-19 vaccine. Assay: immunoSEQ multiplex PCR; the TCRdb copy retains only in-frame clones and omits some. The sample records 60,000 to 65,000 clones, about 70% being singletons. The sequences come from peripheral blood, collected on day 0 of AZD1222 vaccination. The receptors originated from an adult in good health.

The J gene is TRBJ2-1, the V gene TRBV27, with D perhaps TRBD2 (5 bases). Trimming removed 5 bases from V and 0 bases from J, with 11 bases in between. The CDR3 loop spans 15 amino acids. Per germline, CDR1 MNHEY and CDR2 SMNVEV (reference sequence). The CDR3 DNA reads TGTGCCAGCAGTGACTACCAGAGCTCCTACAATGAGCAGTTCTTC. This codes for CASSDYQSSYNEQFF.

This sequence joins TRBV7-8 and TRBJ2-5; D not certain. V dropped 4 bases and J dropped 5 bases, with 20 bases sitting between them. Germline CDR1 reads SGHVS; CDR2 reads FQNEAQ. The CDR3 is 16 amino acids. The DNA for the CDR3 is TGTGCCAGCAGCTCTACCATCCCGGACGGAAGGGAGACCCAGTACTTC. This sequence encodes CASSSTIPDGRETQYF. Combining the CDR3 with reference TRBV7-8 and TRBJ2-5 gives the whole variable domain GAGVSQSPRYKVAKRGQDVALRCDPISGHVSLFWYQQALGQGPEFLTYFQNEAQLDKSGLPSDRFFAERPEGSVSTLKIQRTQQEDSAVYLCASSSTIPDGRETQYFGPGTRLLVL.

The chain couples TRBV28 to TRBJ1-4; no clear D gene. Trimming cost V 4 bases and J 8 bases, with 14 bases left between them. The CDR3 length is 14 residues. The V gene's germline CDR1 is MDHEN and CDR2 SYDVKM. The CDR3, as DNA: TGTGCCAGCAGTTCGACTGCCCCCGCGGAAAAACTGTTTTTT. Encoded protein: CASSSTAPAEKLFF. Variable domain in full (rest from reference TRBV28 and TRBJ1-4): DVKVTQSSRYLVKRTGEKVFLECVQDMDHENMFWYRQDPGLGLRLIYFSYDVKMKEKGDIPEGYSVSREKKERFSLILESASTNQTSMYLCASSSTAPAEKLFFGSGTQLSVL.

The chain links TRBV28 to TRBJ2-2; no firm D call. The V gene lost 5 bases and the J gene lost 4 bases, with 11 bases spanning the gap. The CDR3 consists of 14 residues. CDR1 and CDR2 from the germline V gene are MDHEN and SYDVKM. This CDR3 reads CASSSPQPTGELFF. CDR3 coding DNA: TGTGCCAGCAGTAGCCCCCAACCCACCGGGGAGCTGTTTTTT.

The chain joins TRBV27 to TRBJ1-1; D is uncertain. Germline loops: CDR1 MNHEY, CDR2 SMNVEV (reference sequence). The CDR3 runs 13 residues. With 2 bases removed from V and 5 bases from J, the gap between germline ends came to 9 bases. Here the CDR3 reads CASSLAGYTEAFF. CDR3 in DNA: TGTGCCAGCAGTTTAGCAGGATATACTGAAGCTTTCTTT.

This clone appeared once. V gene TRBV19 combines with J gene TRBJ2-7; TRBD1 aligns across 9 bases. Germline V gene lookup returns CDR1 LNHDA and CDR2 SQIVND (reference sequence). After removal of 5 bases from V and 2 bases from J, the junction contained 4 bases not matched to a gene. This CDR3 is 14 amino acids long. CDR3 sequence: CASSPQGAAYEQYF. DNA for the CDR3: TGTGCCAGTAGTCCACAGGGGGCTGCCTACGAGCAGTACTTC.

V and J are TRBV3-1 (or the pseudogene TRBV3-2) and TRBJ2-2; D might be TRBD2 (7 bases). V was trimmed by 0 bases and J by 4 bases, leaving 15 bases between them. Germline assignment: CDR1 LGHDT and CDR2 YNNKEL (reference sequence). The CDR3 covers 17 residues. The CDR3 DNA reads as TGTGCCAGCAGCCAAGATCTTGCGGGGGCCTCCACCGGGGAGCTGTTTTTT. It is translated as CASSQDLAGASTGELFF.

This rearrangement joins TRBV10-3 to TRBJ1-1, with D possibly matching TRBD1 (5 bases). V lost 6 bases and J lost 0, with 11 bases in between. Germline CDR1 ENHRY, CDR2 SYGVKD. CDR3 length equals 14 residues. The CDR3 nucleotides read TGTGCCATCAGGAGGGGAGAGGTGAACACTGAAGCTTTCTTT. This encodes CAIRRGEVNTEAFF.

The J gene is TRBJ2-7, the V gene TRBV6-5; possibly TRBD2 for D (5 bases). With 0 bases removed from V and 0 bases from J, the gap between germline ends came to 6 bases. CDR1 is MNHEY, CDR2 SVGAGI, per germline. This CDR3 spans 14 amino acids. CDR3 region: CASSYSDSSYEQYF. As DNA, the CDR3 is TGTGCCAGCAGTTACTCGGACTCCTCCTACGAGCAGTACTTC.

The V call is TRBV3-1 (or the pseudogene TRBV3-2), the J call TRBJ1-6; D unresolved. CDR1 and CDR2 from the germline V gene are LGHDT and YNNKEL (reference sequence). This CDR3 contains 16 residues. V shed 3 bases and J shed 8 bases, with 17 bases lying between them. CDR3 amino acids: CASSQEESVRDSPLHF. The CDR3 bases are TGTGCCAGCAGCCAGGAGGAGAGCGTTAGGGATTCACCCCTCCACTTT.

This chain connects TRBV29-1 to TRBJ1-5; 8 bases line up with TRBD1. The CDR3 has 14 residues. The V segment lost 5 bases and the J segment 3 bases; nucleotides outside the gene matches: 6. The germline CDR1 and CDR2 sequences are SQVTM and ANQGSEA. The CDR3 DNA reads TGCAGCGTTTCCGGACAGGGAGACAATCAGCCCCAGCATTTT. The encoded protein is CSVSGQGDNQPQHF.

The rearrangement links TRBV13 to TRBJ1-2; 9 bases match TRBD1. CDR3 length: 15 amino acids. Germline CDR1 is PRHDT and CDR2 is FYEKMQ (reference sequence). With V trimmed by 0 bases and J by 4 bases, 3 bases remained unmatched. The CDR3 spells CASSLGTGGLYGYTF. The CDR3 nucleotides read TGTGCCAGCAGCTTAGGTACAGGGGGCCTCTATGGCTACACCTTC.

This clone was observed once. CDR3 in DNA: TGTGCCATCAGCCCAGCAGAAATCCGGATGAACACTGAAGCTTTCTTT. Its translation is CAISPAEIRMNTEAFF. The gene calls are TRBV10-3 and TRBJ1-1; D is unresolved. Germline-derived CDR1 and CDR2 are ENHRY and SYGVKD. V lost 6 bases to trimming and J lost 0 bases, with 17 bases between them. The CDR3 is 16 amino acids.

V usage is TRBV5-1 and J usage is TRBJ2-7; TRBD2 aligns across 8 bases. The germline V gene has CDR1 SGHRS and CDR2 YFSETQ. The CDR3 runs to 13 residues. The ends lost 4 bases at V and 0 bases at J; junction bases unmatched: 0. The CDR3 region is CASSTSGSYEQYF. The CDR3 DNA follows: TGCGCCAGCAGCACTAGCGGCTCCTACGAGCAGTACTTC.

The chain carries TRBV3-1 (or the pseudogene TRBV3-2) and TRBJ2-7; D gene uncertain. V lost 4 bases, J lost 2 bases, and 6 bases lay in between. CDR3 length equals 12 residues. Per the germline V gene, CDR1 is LGHDT and CDR2 is YNNKEL (reference sequence). The CDR3 sequence is CASSPGAYEQYF. DNA for the CDR3: TGTGCCAGCAGCCCCGGAGCCTACGAGCAGTACTTC.

The chain has TRBV5-5 and TRBJ1-1; 8 positions match TRBD1. V was clipped by 3 bases and J by 4 bases; unmatched bases: 5. Germline CDR1 is SGHKS and CDR2 is YYEKEE (reference sequence). The CDR3 loop spans 14 amino acids. The CDR3 is CASSWTGKSTEAFF. DNA for the CDR3: TGTGCCAGCAGCTGGACAGGGAAGAGCACTGAAGCTTTCTTT.

CDR3 DNA sequence: TGTGCCAGCAGTCCACGGACAGGGAACAATTCACCCCTCCACTTT. Its protein is CASSPRTGNNSPLHF. This chain links TRBV27 with TRBJ1-6, with TRBD1 matching 8 bases. Germline V gives CDR1 MNHEY, CDR2 SMNVEV (reference sequence). J lost 7 bases, V lost 5 bases, and 7 bases had no gene match. This CDR3 comprises 15 residues.

The rearrangement links TRBV25-1 to TRBJ2-3; D not resolved. Germline CDR1 and CDR2: MGHDK and SYGVNS. The CDR3 has 13 residues. Trimming stripped 6 bases from V and 5 bases from J, with 12 bases between. CDR3 residues: CASRTELLDTQYF. CDR3 DNA sequence: TGTGCCAGCAGGACCGAGTTACTAGATACGCAGTATTTT. The full variable domain, completed using reference TRBV25-1 and TRBJ2-3, is EADIYQTPRYLVIGTGKKITLECSQTMGHDKMYWYQQDPGMELHLIHYSYGVNSTEKGDLSSESTVSRIRTEHFPLTLESARPSHTSQYLCASRTELLDTQYFGPGTRLTVL.

This chain uses TRBV6-4 with TRBJ2-3, with TRBD2 matching over 11 bases. The CDR3 totals 15 residues. V shed 6 bases and J 5 bases; nucleotides not matched to a gene: 7. Germline-derived CDR1 and CDR2 are MRHNA and SNTAGT. The CDR3 region has the DNA TGTGCCAGCAGCCCCGGGACTAGCGGTGGAGATACGCAGTATTTT. This gives the protein CASSPGTSGGDTQYF.

This clone has a handful of counts. J is TRBJ2-7 and V is TRBV6-2 or TRBV6-3; no reliable D call. V lost 0 bases, J lost 6 bases, and 12 bases lay in between. CDR3 length equals 14 residues. CDR1 and CDR2 (germline): MNHEY, SVGEGT. Here the CDR3 DNA reads TGTGCCAGCAGTTACTCCTCTCAAAGCTCCGAGCAGTACTTC. It translates to CASSYSSQSSEQYF.

This clone was observed a handful of times. The chain recombines TRBV28 with TRBJ2-2, with 9 bases identical to TRBD2. Germline trimming cut 7 bases from V and 7 bases from J; bases unmatched to any gene: 7. The germline gives CDR1 MDHEN, CDR2 SYDVKM. The CDR3 length is 14 residues. The CDR3 loop is CASTISGGYGELFF. The CDR3 coding sequence is TGTGCCAGCACTATCAGCGGGGGGTACGGGGAGCTGTTTTTT.

The chain uses TRBV11-2 and TRBJ1-1, with D possibly matching TRBD1 (5 bases). Germline V gives CDR1 SGHAT, CDR2 FQNNGV. V dropped 5 bases and J dropped 4 bases, with 20 bases sitting between them. This CDR3 comprises 16 residues. The CDR3 DNA is TGTGCCAGCAGCCCCGACTTGGGGGTGGGGAGCACTGAAGCTTTCTTT. Translation: CASSPDLGVGSTEAFF.

This chain connects TRBV13 to TRBJ2-7, with 11 bases aligning to TRBD2. The CDR3 loop spans 17 amino acids. The V gene end was trimmed by 0 bases and the J gene end by 3 bases; junction bases not matched to a gene: 7. Per germline, CDR1 PRHDT and CDR2 FYEKMQ (reference sequence). The DNA for the CDR3 is TGTGCCAGCAGCTTAGGCCCCAGACTAGCGGGGAGCTACGAGCAGTACTTC. Its translation: CASSLGPRLAGSYEQYF.

The J gene is TRBJ1-1, the V gene TRBV6-6, with TRBD1 as a possible D gene (6 bases). Per the germline V gene, CDR1 is MNHNY and CDR2 is SVGAGI (reference sequence). Trimming stripped 5 bases from V and 3 bases from J, with 22 bases between. The CDR3 runs 17 residues. The CDR3 bases are TGTGCCAGCAGTCTCTTATCTATGGACAGCTTGGACACTGAAGCTTTCTTT. It yields the protein CASSLLSMDSLDTEAFF.

The V and J genes are TRBV11-2 and TRBJ1-2; no clear D. The length of the CDR3 is 13 residues. Germline V gene lookup returns CDR1 SGHAT and CDR2 FQNNGV. V was cut by 5 bases and J by 1 base, with 8 bases left in between. This chain's CDR3 is CASSTVLNYGYTF. The CDR3, as DNA: TGTGCCAGCAGCACTGTTCTTAACTATGGCTACACCTTC.

This clone was seen only a few times. This sequence joins TRBV2 and TRBJ1-2, with D hard to call. This CDR3 comprises 11 residues. Deletions cut 6 bases from V and 13 bases from J, with 15 bases between. Germline CDR1 SNHLY, CDR2 FYNNEI. This CDR3 reads CASSVLDRGTF. CDR3 DNA: TGTGCCAGCAGCGTCCTGGATCGAGGCACCTTC. Filled out from reference TRBV2 and TRBJ1-2, the complete variable domain reads EPEVTQTPSHQVTQMGQEVILRCVPISNHLYFYWYRQILGQKVEFLVSFYNNEISEKSEIFDDQFSVERPDGSNFTLKIRSTKLEDSAMYFCASSVLDRGTFGSGTRLTVV.

This clone appeared a single time. The rearrangement joins TRBV5-1 to TRBJ2-7; D unclear. Germline CDR1 reads SGHRS; CDR2 reads YFSETQ. Trimming pared 0 bases from V and 7 bases from J, leaving 11 bases between. CDR3 length: 13 residues. The CDR3 nucleotides are TGCGCCAGCAGCTTGGAGGTGACCGGGGAGCAGTACTTC. Its translation is CASSLEVTGEQYF.